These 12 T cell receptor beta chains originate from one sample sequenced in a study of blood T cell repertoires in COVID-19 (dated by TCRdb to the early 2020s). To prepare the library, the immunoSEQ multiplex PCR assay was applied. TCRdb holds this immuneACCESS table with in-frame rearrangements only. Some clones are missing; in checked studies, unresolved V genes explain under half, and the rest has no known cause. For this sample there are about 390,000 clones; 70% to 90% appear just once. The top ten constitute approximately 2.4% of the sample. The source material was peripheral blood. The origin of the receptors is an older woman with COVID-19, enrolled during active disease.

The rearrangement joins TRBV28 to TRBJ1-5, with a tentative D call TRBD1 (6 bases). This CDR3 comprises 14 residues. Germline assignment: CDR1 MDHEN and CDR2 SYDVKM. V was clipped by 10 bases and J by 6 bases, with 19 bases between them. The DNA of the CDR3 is TGTGCCATCCTTCAGGGGCGAGAAGGTCAGCCCCAGCATTTT. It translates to CAILQGREGQPQHF.

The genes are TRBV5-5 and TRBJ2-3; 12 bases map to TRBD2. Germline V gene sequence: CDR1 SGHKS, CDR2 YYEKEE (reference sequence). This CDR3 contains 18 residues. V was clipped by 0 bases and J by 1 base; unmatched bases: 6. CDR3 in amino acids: CASSLVSSGGVGTDTQYF. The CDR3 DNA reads TGTGCCAGCAGCTTGGTGTCTAGCGGGGGGGTAGGCACAGATACGCAGTATTTT.

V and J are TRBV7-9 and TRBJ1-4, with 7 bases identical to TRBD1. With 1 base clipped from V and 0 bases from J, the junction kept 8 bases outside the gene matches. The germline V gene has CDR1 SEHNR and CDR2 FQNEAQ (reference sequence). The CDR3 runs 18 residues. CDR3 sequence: CASSLGPGDSTTNEKLFF. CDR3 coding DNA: TGTGCCAGCAGCTTAGGGCCGGGGGACAGCACAACTAATGAAAAACTGTTTTTT.

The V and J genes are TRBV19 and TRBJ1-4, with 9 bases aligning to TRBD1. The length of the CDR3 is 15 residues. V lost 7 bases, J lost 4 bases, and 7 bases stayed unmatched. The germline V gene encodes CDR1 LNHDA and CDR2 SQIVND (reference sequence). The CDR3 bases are TGTGCCAGTACTCGTCGGGGACAGGGTAATGAAAAACTGTTTTTT. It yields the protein CASTRRGQGNEKLFF.

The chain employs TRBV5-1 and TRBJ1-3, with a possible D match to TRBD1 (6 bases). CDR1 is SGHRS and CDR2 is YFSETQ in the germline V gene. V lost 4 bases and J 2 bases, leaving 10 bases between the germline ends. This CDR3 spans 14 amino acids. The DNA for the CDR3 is TGCGCCAGCAGCCAGGGGAGCGCTGGAAACACCATATATTTT. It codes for CASSQGSAGNTIYF.

The CDR3 protein is CASSPGLALAKNIQYF. CDR3 sequence (DNA): TGTGCCAGCAGCCCAGGCCTAGCCCTAGCCAAAAACATTCAGTACTTC. The J gene is TRBJ2-4, the V gene TRBV3-1 (or the pseudogene TRBV3-2); D is perhaps TRBD2 (5 bases). Trimming stripped 4 bases from V and 0 bases from J, with 13 bases between. The CDR3 covers 16 residues. Looked up from germline, CDR1 is LGHDT and CDR2 is YNNKEL (reference sequence).

The CDR3: CASSLLTGDGFKSPLHF. The CDR3 DNA sequence: TGCGCCAGCAGCCTCCTGACAGGGGACGGTTTTAAATCACCCCTCCACTTT. The chain couples TRBV5-1 to TRBJ1-6; TRBD1 matches 8 bases. Unmatched junction bases numbered 16, after V lost 4 bases and J lost 10 bases. The CDR3 has 17 residues. The germline CDR1 and CDR2 sequences are SGHRS and YFSETQ.

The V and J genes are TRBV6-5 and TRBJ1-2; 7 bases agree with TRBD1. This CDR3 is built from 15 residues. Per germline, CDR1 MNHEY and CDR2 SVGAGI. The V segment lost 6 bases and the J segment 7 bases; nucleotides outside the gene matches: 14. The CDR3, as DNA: TGTGCCAGCAGGCCCGTCGATGGGAACAGGGGTGGCTACACCTTC. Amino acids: CASRPVDGNRGGYTF.

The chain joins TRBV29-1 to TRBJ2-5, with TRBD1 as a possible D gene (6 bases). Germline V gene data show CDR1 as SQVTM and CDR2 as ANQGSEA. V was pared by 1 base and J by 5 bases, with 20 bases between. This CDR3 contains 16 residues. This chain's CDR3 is CSVEGSRAGDTETQYF. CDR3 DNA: TGCAGCGTTGAAGGGTCACGAGCAGGGGATACTGAGACCCAGTACTTC.

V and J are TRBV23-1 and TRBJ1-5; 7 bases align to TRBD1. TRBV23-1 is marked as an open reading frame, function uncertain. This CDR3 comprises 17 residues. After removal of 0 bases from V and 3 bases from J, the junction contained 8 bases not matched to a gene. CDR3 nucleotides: TGCGCCAGCAGTCAATCGCCAGGGGGTGAGGTCAATCAGCCCCAGCATTTT. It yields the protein CASSQSPGGEVNQPQHF.

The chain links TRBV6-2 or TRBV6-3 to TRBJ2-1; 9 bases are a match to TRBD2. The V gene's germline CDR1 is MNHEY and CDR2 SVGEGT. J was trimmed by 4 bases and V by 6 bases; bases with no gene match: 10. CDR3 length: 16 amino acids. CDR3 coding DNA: TGTGCCAGCAGCCCACATTTAGCGGGGGCTTACAATGAGCAGTTCTTC. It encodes CASSPHLAGAYNEQFF.

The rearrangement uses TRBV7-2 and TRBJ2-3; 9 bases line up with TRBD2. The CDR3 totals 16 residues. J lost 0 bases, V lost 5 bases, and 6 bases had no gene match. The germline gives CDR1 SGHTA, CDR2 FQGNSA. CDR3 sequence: CASSRAGGPSTDTQYF. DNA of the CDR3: TGTGCCAGCAGCAGAGCGGGGGGCCCTAGCACAGATACGCAGTATTTT. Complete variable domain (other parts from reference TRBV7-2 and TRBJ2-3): GAGVSQSPSNKVTEKGKDVELRCDPISGHTALYWYRQSLGQGLEFLIYFQGNSAPDKSGLPSDRFSAERTGGSVSTLTIQRTQQEDSAVYLCASSRAGGPSTDTQYFGPGTRLTVL.